A single T cell receptor (beta chain) is shown here with its context. This same CDR3 is encoded by further DNA sequences in the sample. Generated by immunoSEQ multiplex PCR, the TCRdb table keeps only in-frame clones and is missing some. This table holds tens of thousands of clones, roughly 92% found once. This sample stems from a study of cytomegalovirus exposure and HLA in healthy donors. Germline V gene sequence: CDR1 SNHLY, CDR2 FYNNEI. This CDR3 region has 14 residues. V shed 4 bases and J 7 bases; nucleotides not matched to a gene: 7. Sample: PBMCs. The origin of this receptor is a young man in good health and CMV-seronegative. The chain has TRBV2 and TRBJ1-1, with 9 bases matching TRBD1. Here the CDR3 reads CASSAGTGPGEAFF. In DNA, the CDR3 is TGTGCCAGCAGTGCGGGGACAGGGCCCGGTGAAGCTTTCTTT.